These T cell receptor beta chains were read from a single sample in a study of blood T cell repertoires in COVID-19. Using immunoSEQ multiplex PCR, the repertoire was profiled, and TCRdb retains in-frame clones only, with some absent. The profile shows around 16,000 clones, 70% to 90% of them singletons. The sample consisted of peripheral blood. These receptors originate from a human donor in a cohort sampled during active COVID-19. Each CDR3 is given with its conserved first and last residue. D genes are given only for firm matches. Clone size appears in some rows only: once, few, many, or a class for an expanded clone.

V gene,clone size,D gene,J gene,CDR3 protein,CDR3 DNA
TRBV6-5,NA,NA,TRBJ1-4,CASSYAQGSEKLFF,TGTGCCAGCAGTTACGCTCAGGGAAGCGAAAAACTGTTTTTT
TRBV7-8,NA,TRBD2,TRBJ2-1,CASSSQTSGVYNEQFF,TGTGCCAGCAGCTCCCAGACTAGCGGGGTCTACAATGAGCAGTTCTTC
TRBV5-5,NA,NA,TRBJ2-1,CASSFRLAQSYNEQFF,TGTGCCAGCAGCTTCCGGCTAGCGCAGTCCTACAATGAGCAGTTCTTC
TRBV15,NA,NA,TRBJ2-5,CATSRDDRGGRGETQYF,TGTGCCACCAGCAGAGATGATCGTGGAGGGCGGGGAGAGACCCAGTACTTC
TRBV4-2,few,NA,TRBJ2-1,CASSHEDSYNEQFF,TGTGCCAGCAGCCACGAGGACTCCTACAATGAGCAGTTCTTC
TRBV5-1,few,NA,TRBJ1-1,CASSLTGNTEAFF,TGCGCCAGCAGTTTGACAGGGAACACTGAAGCTTTCTTT
TRBV7-3,NA,TRBD2,TRBJ2-7,CASSPGLAGVYEQYF,TGTGCCAGCAGCCCGGGACTAGCGGGTGTCTACGAGCAGTACTTC
TRBV19,NA,NA,TRBJ2-5,CASSRGWLGAETQYF,TGTGCCAGTAGTAGGGGGTGGCTGGGGGCTGAGACCCAGTACTTC
TRBV12-3/TRBV12-4,NA,NA,TRBJ2-1,CASGQGFNEQFF,TGTGCCAGCGGGCAGGGTTTCAATGAGCAGTTCTTC
TRBV19,NA,NA,TRBJ2-1,CASSSSSAGPYNEQFF,TGTGCCAGTAGCTCATCTAGCGCGGGCCCCTACAATGAGCAGTTCTTC
TRBV2,NA,TRBD1,TRBJ1-2,CASSGDRTGGLGGYTF,TGTGCCAGCAGTGGGGACAGAACAGGGGGCCTAGGTGGCTACACCTTC
TRBV4-1,few,NA,TRBJ1-4,CASSTGYNEKLFF,TGCGCCAGCAGCACAGGGTACAATGAAAAACTGTTTTTT
TRBV27,NA,NA,TRBJ1-1,CASSFQGGNTEAFF,TGTGCCAGCAGTTTCCAGGGAGGGAACACTGAAGCTTTCTTT
TRBV7-9,NA,TRBD2,TRBJ2-3,CASSSTGRADTQYF,TGTGCCAGCAGCTCCACGGGGAGGGCAGATACGCAGTATTTT
TRBV18,NA,TRBD1,TRBJ2-4,CASSFRDRADKNIQYF,TGTGCCAGCTCCTTCCGGGACAGGGCCGACAAAAACATTCAGTACTTC
TRBV7-2,NA,TRBD1,TRBJ2-7,CATQPDRAYEQYF,TGTGCTACCCAACCGGACAGGGCCTACGAGCAGTACTTC
TRBV4-1,NA,TRBD2,TRBJ2-1,CASSQDRGGGYNEQFF,TGCGCCAGCAGCCAAGATCGGGGCGGGGGTTACAATGAGCAGTTCTTC
TRBV19,NA,TRBD1,TRBJ2-2,CASSIGQGSGELFF,TGTGCCAGTAGTATCGGACAGGGGTCCGGGGAGCTGTTTTTT
TRBV19,medium-sized,NA,TRBJ1-5,CASRQGRNQPQHF,TGTGCCAGTAGACAGGGAAGGAATCAGCCCCAGCATTTT
TRBV18,NA,TRBD1,TRBJ1-2,CASSDRVEYGYTF,TGTGCCAGCTCAGACAGGGTCGAGTATGGCTACACCTTC
TRBV10-1,once,TRBD1,TRBJ1-1,CASSGQGSTEAFF,TGCGCCAGCAGTGGACAGGGAAGCACTGAAGCTTTCTTT
TRBV18,NA,TRBD1,TRBJ2-2,CASSPSRGLGTGELFF,TGTGCCAGCTCCCCTTCCAGGGGGCTGGGAACCGGGGAGCTGTTTTTT
TRBV7-3,NA,TRBD2,TRBJ2-7,CASSPGEGYEQYF,TGTGCCAGCAGCCCCGGGGAGGGATACGAGCAGTACTTC